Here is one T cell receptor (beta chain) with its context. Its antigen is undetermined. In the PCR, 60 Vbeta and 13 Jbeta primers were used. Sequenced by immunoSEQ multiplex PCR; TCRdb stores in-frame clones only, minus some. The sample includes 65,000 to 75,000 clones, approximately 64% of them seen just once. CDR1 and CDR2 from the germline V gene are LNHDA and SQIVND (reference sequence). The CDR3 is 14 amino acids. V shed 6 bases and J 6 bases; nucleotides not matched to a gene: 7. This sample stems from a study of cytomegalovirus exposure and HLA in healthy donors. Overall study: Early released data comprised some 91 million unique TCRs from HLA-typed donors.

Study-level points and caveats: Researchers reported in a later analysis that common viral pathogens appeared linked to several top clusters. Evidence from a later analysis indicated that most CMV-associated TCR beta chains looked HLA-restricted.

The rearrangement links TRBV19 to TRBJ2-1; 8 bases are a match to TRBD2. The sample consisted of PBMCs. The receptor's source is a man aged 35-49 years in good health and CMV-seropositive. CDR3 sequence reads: CASSQDSGINEQFF. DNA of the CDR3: TGTGCCAGTAGCCAAGATAGCGGGATCAATGAGCAGTTCTTC.